One sample yielded the 5 T cell receptor beta chains listed below, sequenced in a study of blood T cell repertoires in COVID-19 (dated by TCRdb to the early 2020s). The library came from the immunoSEQ multiplex PCR assay. This is the immuneACCESS table as TCRdb keeps it, with only in-frame sequences that have V and J called. A part of the clones is gone; compared with another copy, unresolved V genes explain less than half, and the rest is unexplained. Across this sample there are 90,000 or so clones, with 86% seen only once. The top ten clones comprise 20% to 30% of the sample. The sample comprised peripheral blood. Every receptor here comes from a human donor in a cohort sampled during active COVID-19.

This clone was observed at least ten times. CDR3 region: CASRAGLNTGELFF. Here the CDR3 DNA reads TGTGCCAGCAGAGCAGGACTGAACACCGGGGAGCTGTTTTTT. The V call is TRBV2, the J call TRBJ2-2; maybe TRBD2 (5 bases). There are 14 residues in the CDR3. The germline V gene has CDR1 SNHLY and CDR2 FYNNEI. The V end was cut by 6 bases, the J end by 1 base, with 9 bases between.

The chain has TRBV7-2 and TRBJ2-3; 8 bases line up with TRBD1. The CDR3 spans 16 residues. J was trimmed by 4 bases and V by 1 base; bases with no gene match: 7. CDR1 is SGHTA, CDR2 FQGNSA, per germline. CDR3 sequence (DNA): TGTGCCAGCAGCTTAGATGCAGGGGGCAGGTCAGATACGCAGTATTTT. Translated, it gives CASSLDAGGRSDTQYF.

The CDR3 loop reads CASSPRVSIVGGYTF. In DNA form, the CDR3 reads TGTGCCAGCAGCCCCAGGGTCTCTATTGTCGGGGGCTACACCTTC. This rearrangement joins TRBV3-1 (or the pseudogene TRBV3-2) to TRBJ1-2; D may be TRBD1 (5 bases). The CDR3 has 15 residues. Germline assignment: CDR1 LGHDT and CDR2 YNNKEL (reference sequence). The V and J ends lost 4 bases and 8 bases respectively, with 20 bases between them.

The chain carries TRBV2 and TRBJ1-5, with D possibly being TRBD1 (5 bases). Trimming removed 5 bases at V and 2 bases at J, with 13 bases between. Germline CDR1 SNHLY, CDR2 FYNNEI. CDR3 length: 15 amino acids. As DNA, the CDR3 is TGTGCCAGCAGTAGAGAATGGGGGGGCAATCAGCCCCAGCATTTT. This codes for CASSREWGGNQPQHF.

The J gene is TRBJ1-5, the V gene TRBV10-3; possible D gene TRBD1, 5 bases. CDR1 is ENHRY, CDR2 SYGVKD, per germline. The CDR3 has 17 amino acids. V lost 0 bases and J 0 bases, leaving 12 bases between the germline ends. The DNA of the CDR3 is TGTGCCATCAGTGAGTCGAAAAGGGGTTATAGCAATCAGCCCCAGCATTTT. Its protein product is CAISESKRGYSNQPQHF.